These 26 T cell receptor beta chains were all obtained from the same sample, sequenced in a study of T-cell memory formation after mild COVID-19. From the 5' RACE reads, TCRdb called clonotypes with MiXCR, one entry per CDR3 protein. The sample has fewer than 250,000 distinct CDR3 sequences; under 30% are singletons. Material: PBMCs or a T cell subset sorted from them (not recorded which). The receptors come from an adult woman who had mild COVID-19 (a few samples of this study predate the infection). Cell type and time point are not known.

The chain carries TRBV5-1 and TRBJ2-7, with TRBD1 identical over 8 bases. Losses at the gene ends were 3 bases for V and 0 bases for J; bases not matched to a gene: 8. CDR1 is SGHRS, CDR2 YFSETQ, per germline. The CDR3 consists of 16 residues. Here the CDR3 DNA reads TGCGCCAGCAGCTCCCCAGGGACAGGAGACTCCTACGAGCAGTACTTC. Translated, it gives CASSSPGTGDSYEQYF.

This clonotype was picked up a small number of times. The gene calls are TRBV5-1 and TRBJ2-4; D is unclear. Trimming pared 0 bases from V and 6 bases from J, leaving 16 bases between. Germline V gene sequence: CDR1 SGHRS, CDR2 YFSETQ. The length of the CDR3 is 16 residues. CDR3 coding DNA: TGCGCCAGCAGCTTGGTGGGGAAGGCGGCTTCAAACATTCAGTACTTC. Its protein is CASSLVGKAASNIQYF.

V usage is TRBV10-3 and J usage is TRBJ2-7; the D gene could be TRBD1 or TRBD2 (5 bases each). CDR3 length equals 15 residues. V lost 0 bases and J 6 bases, leaving 15 bases between the germline ends. CDR1 and CDR2 from the germline V gene are ENHRY and SYGVKD. The DNA of the CDR3 is TGTGCCATCAGTGAGTCCCGGGACCTTGGGGGCGAGCAGTACTTC. This sequence encodes CAISESRDLGGEQYF.

The J gene is TRBJ1-5, the V gene TRBV18; possible D gene TRBD1, 6 bases. The CDR3 sequence is 15 residues long. V lost 6 bases, J lost 6 bases, and 18 bases lay in between. Germline CDR1 and CDR2: KGHSH and LQKENI. The CDR3 here is CASSPGQTGGQPQHF. The CDR3 coding sequence is TGTGCCAGCTCCCCCGGACAGACGGGGGGTCAGCCCCAGCATTTT.

The rearrangement joins TRBV7-9 to TRBJ1-1; TRBD1 agrees at 7 bases. Germline V gives CDR1 SEHNR, CDR2 FQNEAQ (reference sequence). The J segment lost 0 bases and the V segment lost 4 bases, leaving 5 bases of the junction unmatched. The CDR3 extends over 15 amino acids. CDR3 in amino acids: CASSSPTGMNTEAFF. DNA of the CDR3: TGTGCCAGCAGCTCACCGACAGGGATGAACACTGAAGCTTTCTTT.

This clonotype appeared many times. CDR3 loop: CASSVDGANQPQHF. The CDR3 DNA sequence: TGTGCCAGCAGCGTAGACGGGGCCAATCAGCCCCAGCATTTT. The chain couples TRBV9 to TRBJ1-5; perhaps TRBD1 as D (5 bases). The V end lost 0 bases, the J end lost 3 bases, and 7 bases lay between the germline ends. Germline V gene lookup returns CDR1 SGDLS and CDR2 YYNGEE. This CDR3 region has 14 residues.

The V gene is TRBV7-6, the J gene TRBJ2-3, with 9 bases matching TRBD1. J gave up 4 bases and V 3 bases, and 20 bases lay outside the gene matches. In germline, CDR1 is SGHVS, CDR2 FNYEAQ. The CDR3 sequence is 20 residues long. The CDR3 region has the DNA TGTGCCAGCAGCTTTTCCCGGGACAGGGTCGTGTCATTGTCTTCAGATACGCAGTATTTT. Amino acids: CASSFSRDRVVSLSSDTQYF. Variable domain in full (rest from reference TRBV7-6 and TRBJ2-3): GAGVSQSPRYKVTKRGQDVALRCDPISGHVSLYWYRQALGQGPEFLTYFNYEAQQDKSGLPNDRFSAERPEGSISTLTIQRTEQRDSAMYRCASSFSRDRVVSLSSDTQYFGPGTRLTVL.

The V call is TRBV4-1, the J call TRBJ2-4; D gene ambiguous. Germline CDR1 is MGHRA and CDR2 is YSYEKL. The V end lost 2 bases, the J end lost 1 base, and 6 bases lay between the germline ends. CDR3 length: 14 residues. CDR3 nucleotide sequence: TGCGCCAGCAGCCAAAACCTCGCCAAAAACATTCAGTACTTC. Protein product: CASSQNLAKNIQYF.

The gene calls are TRBV5-1 and TRBJ2-1; 10 bases agree with TRBD1. With 10 bases clipped from V and 0 bases from J, the junction kept 16 bases outside the gene matches. From germline, CDR1 is SGHRS and CDR2 YFSETQ. The CDR3 extends over 18 amino acids. CDR3 loop: CAVATSDRGSSSYNEQFF. CDR3 nucleotide sequence: TGCGCCGTAGCTACGTCGGACAGGGGGTCTAGCTCCTACAATGAGCAGTTCTTC.

This clonotype was seen a few times. This chain connects TRBV5-1 to TRBJ1-1; no clear D. Trimming stripped 0 bases from V and 6 bases from J, with 12 bases between. CDR3 size: 14 residues. Germline values: CDR1 SGHRS, CDR2 YFSETQ. Written as DNA, the CDR3 is TGCGCCAGCAGCTTGGCGGGCAGCCCGGCTGAAGCTTTCTTT. Translation gives CASSLAGSPAEAFF.

This sequence joins TRBV5-8 and TRBJ1-1; possible D gene TRBD1, 5 bases. Per the germline V gene, CDR1 is SGHTS and CDR2 is YDEGEE. V shed 1 base and J shed 9 bases, with 10 bases lying between them. The CDR3 has 12 amino acids. Here the CDR3 reads CASSLWQGQAFF. The CDR3 DNA follows: TGTGCCAGCAGCTTGTGGCAGGGTCAAGCTTTCTTT.

V usage is TRBV12-3 or TRBV12-4 and J usage is TRBJ2-1; D not certain. There are 18 residues in the CDR3. Deletions cut 0 bases from V and 0 bases from J, with 15 bases between. The CDR3 reads CASSLALGGKSSYNEQFF. In DNA form, the CDR3 reads TGTGCCAGCAGTTTAGCCCTCGGTGGGAAGAGCTCCTACAATGAGCAGTTCTTC.

This rearrangement joins TRBV24-1 to TRBJ2-5; possible D gene TRBD2, 5 bases. The CDR3 covers 14 residues. The V gene's germline CDR1 is KGHDR and CDR2 SFDVKD. The V gene lost 3 bases and the J gene lost 1 base, with 8 bases spanning the gap. CDR3 coding DNA: TGTGCCACCAGTGATGGTAGCGTCCAAGAGACCCAGTACTTC. Residues: CATSDGSVQETQYF.

This CDR3 reads CASSYAGGYTEAFF. CDR3 sequence (DNA): TGTGCCAGCAGTTATGCAGGGGGGTACACTGAAGCTTTCTTT. The chain carries TRBV6-2 or TRBV6-3 and TRBJ1-1, with 7 bases identical to TRBD1. With 3 bases clipped from V and 3 bases from J, the junction kept 4 bases outside the gene matches. The germline V gene encodes CDR1 MNHEY and CDR2 SVGEGT. This CDR3 spans 14 amino acids.

This clonotype was counted a few times. The J gene is TRBJ1-5, the V gene TRBV12-3 or TRBV12-4; possibly TRBD1 for D (5 bases). Trimming removed 2 bases at V and 0 bases at J, with 8 bases between. The CDR3 has 15 amino acids. CDR3 amino acids: CASSLSGYSNQPQHF. The CDR3 nucleotides are TGTGCCAGCAGTTTATCAGGGTATAGCAATCAGCCCCAGCATTTT.

This sequence joins TRBV6-2 or TRBV6-3 and TRBJ2-7; D uncertain. The CDR3 is 12 amino acids. Trimming removed 6 bases from V and 3 bases from J, with 9 bases in between. Germline V lookup: CDR1 MNHEY, CDR2 SVGEGT. The CDR3, as DNA: TGTGCCAGCAGAACGCTAGGCTACGAGCAGTACTTC. It is translated as CASRTLGYEQYF.

The V and J genes are TRBV28 and TRBJ2-3, with 7 bases that match TRBD2. J lost 0 bases, V lost 4 bases, and 13 bases had no gene match. The CDR3 sequence is 18 residues long. Germline values: CDR1 MDHEN, CDR2 SYDVKM. Here the CDR3 DNA reads TGTGCCAGCAGTTCCAACATCCGAGCGGGGTCTAGCACAGATACGCAGTATTTT. It is translated as CASSSNIRAGSSTDTQYF.

The chain carries TRBV20-1 and TRBJ2-3; D remains ambiguous. The CDR3 runs to 14 residues. CDR1 is DFQATT, CDR2 SNEGSKA, per germline (reference sequence). Trimming pared 6 bases from V and 2 bases from J, leaving 15 bases between. The DNA for the CDR3 is TGCAGTGCACCCCGTAGGTCCTCCACAGATACGCAGTATTTT. It specifies CSAPRRSSTDTQYF.

This clonotype was observed a few times. The chain has TRBV30 and TRBJ2-2, with 7 bases aligning to TRBD2. Germline loops: CDR1 GTSNPN, CDR2 SVGIG (reference sequence). The V gene end was trimmed by 0 bases and the J gene end by 6 bases; junction bases not matched to a gene: 7. This CDR3 has 15 residues. CDR3 coding DNA: TGTGCCTGGAGTGTACTGAGTGCGGGAGCCGGGGAGCTGTTTTTT. Residues: CAWSVLSAGAGELFF.

J is TRBJ2-5 and V is TRBV7-9, with 7 positions matching TRBD2. Germline V gives CDR1 SEHNR, CDR2 FQNEAQ (reference sequence). The length of the CDR3 is 16 residues. V trimming: 3 bases; J trimming: 1 base; junction bases outside the gene matches: 8. The CDR3 DNA reads as TGTGCCAGCAGCTTTTCAGCGGGATATCTCCAAGAGACCCAGTACTTC. It yields the protein CASSFSAGYLQETQYF.

The chain joins TRBV4-1 to TRBJ2-7; D gene unclear. CDR1 is MGHRA, CDR2 YSYEKL, per germline. The CDR3 loop spans 16 amino acids. V dropped 0 bases and J dropped 0 bases, with 12 bases sitting between them. The CDR3 reads CASSQEWQVDSYEQYF. DNA for the CDR3: TGCGCCAGCAGCCAAGAGTGGCAAGTTGACTCCTACGAGCAGTACTTC.

This clonotype was seen more than once but under ten times. This rearrangement joins TRBV20-1 to TRBJ2-2, with 7 bases that match TRBD2. The V segment lost 5 bases and the J segment 0 bases; nucleotides outside the gene matches: 3. The CDR3 is 14 amino acids. Germline assignment: CDR1 DFQATT and CDR2 SNEGSKA (reference sequence). CDR3 DNA: TGCAGTGCTGCGAGCGGGGCGAACACCGGGGAGCTGTTTTTT. Protein product: CSAASGANTGELFF.

The genes are TRBV21-1 and TRBJ2-7; TRBD2 was called by the table and not checked on the DNA. TRBV21-1 is annotated as a pseudogene. The CDR3 covers 14 residues. In DNA form, the CDR3 reads TGTGCCAGCAGCAAAGTCCCAGGGTACTGGGAGCAGTACTTC. This codes for CASSKVPGYWEQYF.

The chain has TRBV7-8 and TRBJ2-7; 9 bases are shared with TRBD1. Germline V gene sequence: CDR1 SGHVS, CDR2 FQNEAQ. The CDR3 totals 17 residues. V was pared by 5 bases and J by 1 base, with 12 bases of the junction left unmatched. The CDR3 DNA is TGTGCCAGCAGCCGGAGTACCGGGACAGGGAGTTCCTACGAGCAGTACTTC. It encodes CASSRSTGTGSSYEQYF.

Only a few counts were recorded for this clonotype. V usage is TRBV12-3 or TRBV12-4 and J usage is TRBJ1-2, with D uncertain. The V end lost 5 bases, the J end lost 6 bases, and 10 bases lay between the germline ends. The CDR3 extends over 12 amino acids. CDR3 DNA: TGTGCCAGCAGTCACACGAGGGATGGCTACACCTTC. Protein sequence: CASSHTRDGYTF.

This clonotype was found a few times. The V call is TRBV12-3 or TRBV12-4, the J call TRBJ1-4, with 8 positions matching TRBD1. With V trimmed by 6 bases and J by 8 bases, 5 bases remained unmatched. This CDR3 comprises 13 residues. CDR3: CASSRQGKEKLFF. The DNA of the CDR3 is TGTGCCAGCAGCCGACAGGGGAAAGAAAAACTGTTTTTT.